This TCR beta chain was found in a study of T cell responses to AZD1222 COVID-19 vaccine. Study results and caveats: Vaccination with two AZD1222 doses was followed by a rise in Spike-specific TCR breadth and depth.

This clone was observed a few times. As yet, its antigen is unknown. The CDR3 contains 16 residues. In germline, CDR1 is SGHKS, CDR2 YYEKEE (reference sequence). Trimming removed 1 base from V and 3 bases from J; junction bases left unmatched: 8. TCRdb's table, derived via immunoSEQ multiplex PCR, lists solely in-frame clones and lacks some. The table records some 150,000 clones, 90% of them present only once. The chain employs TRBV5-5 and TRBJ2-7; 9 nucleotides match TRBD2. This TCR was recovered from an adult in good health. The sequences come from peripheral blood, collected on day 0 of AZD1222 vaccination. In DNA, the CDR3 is TGTGCCAGCAGCTTGCAGGGACTAGCTGATATCTACGAGCAGTACTTC. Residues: CASSLQGLADIYEQYF.